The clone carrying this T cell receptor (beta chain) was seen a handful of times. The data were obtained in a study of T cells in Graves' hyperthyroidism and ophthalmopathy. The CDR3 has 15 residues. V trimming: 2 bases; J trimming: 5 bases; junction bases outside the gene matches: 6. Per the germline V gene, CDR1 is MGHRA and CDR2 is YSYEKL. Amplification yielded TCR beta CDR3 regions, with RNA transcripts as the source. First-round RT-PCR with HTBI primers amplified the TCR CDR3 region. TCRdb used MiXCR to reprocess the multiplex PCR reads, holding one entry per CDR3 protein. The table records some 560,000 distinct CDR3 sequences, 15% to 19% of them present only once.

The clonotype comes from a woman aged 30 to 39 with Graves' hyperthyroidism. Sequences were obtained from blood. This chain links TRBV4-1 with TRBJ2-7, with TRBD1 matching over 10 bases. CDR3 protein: CASSQSGTGANEQYF. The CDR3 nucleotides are TGCGCCAGCAGCCAATCCGGGACAGGGGCGAACGAGCAGTACTTC.